The clone carrying this T cell receptor beta chain was recorded a few times. Antigen specificity is unknown. This sample was included in a study of CD8 T cells in ankylosing spondylitis. From the 5' RACE reads, TCRdb called clonotypes with MiXCR, one entry per CDR3 protein. The table lists a few hundred thousand distinct CDR3 sequences, 18% of them singletons. Study-level results: A number of the motif variants had already been described in reactive arthritis synovial fluid and blood.

There are 14 residues in the CDR3. V was shortened by 3 bases and J by 1 base, with 9 bases between the two germline ends. Germline V gives CDR1 SQVTM, CDR2 ANQGSEA. V usage is TRBV29-1 and J usage is TRBJ2-2, with D tentatively TRBD2 (5 bases). Sequences were obtained from blood, either unsorted or a sorted T cell fraction (not recorded which). The clonotype comes from a male donor with ankylosing spondylitis or in good health (not recorded which). The CDR3 bases are TGCAGCGTTGAGGAAAGCGGGAACACCGGGGAGCTGTTTTTT. Protein sequence: CSVEESGNTGELFF.